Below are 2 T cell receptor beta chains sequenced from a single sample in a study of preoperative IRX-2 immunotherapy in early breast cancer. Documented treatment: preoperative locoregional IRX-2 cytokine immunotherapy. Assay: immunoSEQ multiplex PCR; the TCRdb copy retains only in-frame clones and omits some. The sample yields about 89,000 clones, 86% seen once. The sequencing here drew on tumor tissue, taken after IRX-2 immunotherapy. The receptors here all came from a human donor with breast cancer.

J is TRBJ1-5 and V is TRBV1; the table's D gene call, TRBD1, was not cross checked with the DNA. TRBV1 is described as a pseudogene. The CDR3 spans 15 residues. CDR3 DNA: TGCGCCAGCAGCCAAGATCACAGGGCCAATCAGCCCCAGCATTTT. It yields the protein CASSQDHRANQPQHF.

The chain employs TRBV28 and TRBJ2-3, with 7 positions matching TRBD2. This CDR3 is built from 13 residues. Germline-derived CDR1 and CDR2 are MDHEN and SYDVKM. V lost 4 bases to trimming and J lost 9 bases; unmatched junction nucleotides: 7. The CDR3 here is CASSSHHGGTQYF. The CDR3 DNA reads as TGTGCCAGCAGTTCCCACCACGGGGGGACGCAGTATTTT.